This TCR beta chain was observed in a study of blood T cell repertoires in COVID-19. Background on the study: The United States, Italy and Spain supplied acute and convalescent COVID-19 samples. The cDNA or gDNA used as material had been derived from T cells, B-cell-depleted T cells, or PBMCs.

In Seattle, patients joined the study during active infection and were tracked longitudinally. Repertoires were generated with immunoSEQ multiplex PCR, while TCRdb's copy carries only in-frame clones and drops some. The table lists 250,000 to 350,000 clones, 70% to 85% of them singletons, with over 1.1% in the top ten. V trimming: 3 bases; J trimming: 4 bases; junction bases outside the gene matches: 3. CDR1 ENHRY and CDR2 SYGVKD come from the germline V gene. The CDR3 spans 14 residues. The chain combines TRBV10-3 with TRBJ1-3; TRBD1 matches at 7 bases. The clonotype comes from a human donor with COVID-19, enrolled during active disease. The donor label of this sample is uncertain. Specimen: peripheral blood. The CDR3 reads CAISEQGLGNTIYF. CDR3 nucleotides: TGTGCCATCAGTGAACAGGGGCTGGGAAACACCATATATTTT.